This entry describes one TCR beta chain. The entry originates in a study of shared clonotypes between healthy human individuals. Study processing details: Filtering was not the same, since immunoSEQ gave junction-only sequences without quality scores. Profiling relied on immunoSEQ multiplex PCR, and the TCRdb table lists in-frame clones only, not all of them. V and J calls and clone size come straight from that table; D and trimming were deduced from the DNA. The repertoire holds under 1,100,000 clones, with around 78% as singletons. Looked up from germline, CDR1 is ENHRY and CDR2 is SYGVKD. CDR3 length: 12 residues.

V is TRBV10-3 and J is TRBJ1-5, with 7 bases lining up with TRBD1. Source material: memory CD4+ T cells from PBMCs. Subset denoted: CD45RA-negative fraction. This clonotype was sampled from a man between 18 and 29 years old in good health. Some clones in this sample may be carry-over from other donors' samples. CDR3 residues: CAVGQFPQPQHF. CDR3 in DNA: TGTGCGGTGGGACAGTTCCCCCAGCCCCAGCATTTT.